Each of the 20 T cell receptor beta chains below was sequenced from the same sample in a study of T cells in Graves' hyperthyroidism and ophthalmopathy (dated by TCRdb to between 2018 and 2020). The method was multiplex PCR. Instrument on record: Illumina HiSeq 2000. The TCR beta CDR3 regions were amplified from RNA transcripts. The TCR CDR3 was subjected to a first round of RT-PCR using the HTBI primer set and the Qiagen OneStep RT-PCR kit. TCRdb cleaned the public reads at Q25 with fastp, built clones with MiXCR and kept in-frame beta chains. Identical CDR3 protein sequences are pooled into one entry, listed with their most common genes and DNA. The sample yields around 290,000 distinct CDR3 sequences; about 15% were counted once. Roughly 53% of the sample comes from the top ten. Sequencing used blood. Source of these receptors: a woman aged 60-70 years with Graves' ophthalmopathy.

This clonotype was seen at least ten times. V gene TRBV6-1 combines with J gene TRBJ2-5; no firm D call. CDR3 length equals 14 residues. In germline, CDR1 is MNHNS, CDR2 SASEGT. Trimming pared 6 bases from V and 1 base from J, leaving 12 bases between. CDR3 sequence reads: CASSLTYLQETQYF. The DNA of the CDR3 is TGTGCCAGCAGCCTGACCTACCTCCAAGAGACCCAGTACTTC.

The rearrangement links TRBV12-5 to TRBJ2-1; D gene uncertain. Germline lookup yields CDR1 LGHNT and CDR2 FRNRAP. The germline V and J ends were trimmed by 1 base and 15 bases, with 10 bases remaining between them. This CDR3 has 11 residues. The CDR3 nucleotides read TGTGCTAGTGGTTTGGGACTTCTACTGTTCTTC. This sequence encodes CASGLGLLLFF.

This clonotype was detected ten times or more. The V call is TRBV5-5, the J call TRBJ2-1; either TRBD1 or TRBD2 may fit D (5 bases each). The germline V and J ends were trimmed by 4 bases and 4 bases, with 9 bases remaining between them. The CDR3 is 13 amino acids. Germline V gives CDR1 SGHKS, CDR2 YYEKEE (reference sequence). This CDR3 reads CASSHGAYNEQFF. The CDR3 bases are TGTGCCAGCAGCCACGGGGCGTACAATGAGCAGTTCTTC.

To note about this clonotype: This may be a read error: a much more frequent sequence differs by one nucleotide. V is TRBV12-3 or TRBV12-4 and J is TRBJ2-7; 13 bases match TRBD2. With 8 bases clipped from V and 4 bases from J, the junction kept 8 bases outside the gene matches. CDR3 length: 15 residues. CDR3 in DNA: TGTGCCAGCCCCCAGCCGGGACTAGCGGGGTACGAGCAGTACTTC. Protein product: CASPQPGLAGYEQYF.

This chain uses TRBV24-1 with TRBJ2-1; D not certain. V was trimmed by 9 bases and J by 4 bases, leaving 9 bases between them. Germline loops: CDR1 KGHDR, CDR2 SFDVKD. This CDR3 is 12 amino acids long. CDR3 amino acids: CATGTTYNEQFF. CDR3 DNA: TGTGCCACCGGTACGACGTACAATGAGCAGTTCTTC.

The table lists this clonotype with many counts. The chain links TRBV15 to TRBJ1-4, with D unresolved. The V end lost 1 base, the J end lost 8 bases, and 8 bases lay between the germline ends. Germline CDR1 reads LNHNV; CDR2 reads YYDKDF (reference sequence). This CDR3 has 13 amino acids. CDR3 nucleotide sequence: TGTGCCACCAGCAGAGGAAGGGCGGAAAAACTGTTTTTT. The encoded protein is CATSRGRAEKLFF. The variable domain in full, with the rest retrieved from reference TRBV15 and TRBJ1-4, is DAMVIQNPRYQVTQFGKPVTLSCSQTLNHNVMYWYQQKSSQAPKLLFHYYDKDFNNEADTPDNFQSRRPNTSFCFLDIRSPGLGDTAMYLCATSRGRAEKLFFGSGTQLSVL.

This chain links TRBV20-1 with TRBJ1-2; D uncertain. V dropped 4 bases and J dropped 3 bases, with 9 bases sitting between them. Germline values: CDR1 DFQATT, CDR2 SNEGSKA (reference sequence). The CDR3 consists of 12 residues. CDR3 region: CSATGNHYGYTF. CDR3 nucleotide sequence: TGCAGTGCTACCGGGAACCACTATGGCTACACCTTC.

The table lists this clonotype with many counts. Here the CDR3 reads CASSYRTGVNTEAFF. Written as DNA, the CDR3 is TGTGCCAGCAGTTACCGGACAGGGGTGAACACTGAAGCTTTCTTT. V usage is TRBV6-5 and J usage is TRBJ1-1, with 9 bases lining up with TRBD1. Unmatched junction bases numbered 1, after V lost 2 bases and J lost 0 bases. The V gene's germline CDR1 is MNHEY and CDR2 SVGAGI. CDR3 length equals 15 residues.

There are many counts of this clonotype. The chain uses TRBV6-1 and TRBJ1-4, with D uncertain. The CDR3 is made up of 15 amino acids. CDR1 and CDR2 (germline): MNHNS, SASEGT. V was pared by 1 base and J by 8 bases, with 14 bases between. DNA of the CDR3: TGTGCCAGCAGTGAAGTCCTCGGGGAGCGCGAAAAACTGTTTTTT. It encodes CASSEVLGEREKLFF.

This clonotype was seen ten or more times. The V gene is TRBV12-3 or TRBV12-4, the J gene TRBJ2-1, with D perhaps TRBD1 (5 bases). The CDR3 totals 13 residues. Trimming stripped 1 base from V and 4 bases from J, with 5 bases between. The CDR3 DNA sequence: TGTGCCAGCAGTTTAGGACAGTACAATGAGCAGTTCTTC. This codes for CASSLGQYNEQFF.

The chain's CDR3 is CAIGQGTTNEKLFF. The CDR3 coding sequence is TGTGCCATCGGACAGGGAACAACTAATGAAAAACTGTTTTTT. The chain combines TRBV10-3 with TRBJ1-4, with 8 positions matching TRBD1. CDR1 and CDR2 from the germline V gene are ENHRY and SYGVKD. J was trimmed by 0 bases and V by 8 bases; bases with no gene match: 2. The length of the CDR3 is 14 residues.

This clonotype was recorded at least ten times. This chain uses TRBV20-1 with TRBJ1-1; the match to TRBD1 covers 11 bases. The CDR3 sequence is 13 residues long. J lost 3 bases, V lost 5 bases, and 2 bases had no gene match. Germline V gives CDR1 DFQATT, CDR2 SNEGSKA (reference sequence). The CDR3 loop reads CSASGQGDTEAFF. The DNA of the CDR3 is TGCAGTGCTTCGGGACAGGGGGACACTGAAGCTTTCTTT.

This clonotype has a count of ten or more. The chain joins TRBV28 to TRBJ1-2; the D is unclear. Germline V CDR1 and CDR2: MDHEN, SYDVKM. V lost 3 bases, J lost 3 bases, and 11 bases lay in between. The CDR3 has 14 residues. The CDR3 reads CASSFNNRYYGYTF. The CDR3 DNA follows: TGTGCCAGCAGTTTTAATAACAGATACTATGGCTACACCTTC.

V usage is TRBV10-2 and J usage is TRBJ1-5, with D possibly TRBD1 on 5 matching bases. Germline CDR1 WSHSY, CDR2 SAAADI. The CDR3 spans 15 residues. V was pared by 1 base and J by 12 bases, with 19 bases between. The CDR3 spells CASSEFGRGYSGQHF. CDR3 DNA: TGCGCCAGCAGTGAGTTTGGGCGGGGGTATTCGGGCCAGCATTTT.

This clonotype has more than one count but fewer than ten. The chain recombines TRBV4-3 with TRBJ2-2, with 8 bases matching TRBD1. V trimming: 1 base; J trimming: 2 bases; junction bases outside the gene matches: 6. The CDR3 length is 17 residues. CDR1 and CDR2 from the germline V gene are LGHNA and YSLEER. The CDR3 sequence is CASSQVQGTGNTGELFF. The CDR3 DNA is TGCGCCAGCAGCCAAGTTCAAGGGACAGGAAACACCGGGGAGCTGTTTTTT.

The CDR3 region is CASSARVWRASSGANVLTF. CDR3 DNA: TGTGCCAGCAGTGCCAGGGTTTGGAGGGCGTCCTCTGGGGCCAACGTCCTGACTTTC. The V gene is TRBV6-1, the J gene TRBJ2-6; perhaps TRBD2 as D (6 bases). Trimming shortened V by 4 bases and J by 0 bases, and 19 bases separated the two germline ends. This CDR3 region has 19 residues. Germline V gives CDR1 MNHNS, CDR2 SASEGT.

V usage is TRBV13 and J usage is TRBJ2-1; 11 bases agree with TRBD1. Germline CDR1 PRHDT, CDR2 FYEKMQ (reference sequence). V trimming: 4 bases; J trimming: 3 bases; junction bases outside the gene matches: 14. The CDR3 covers 19 residues. CDR3 bases: TGTGCCAGCAGCTCCCCCCGGACAGGGGGCGACCCGGGCTACAATGAGCAGTTCTTC. As protein: CASSSPRTGGDPGYNEQFF.

This clonotype was seen at least ten times. The V and J genes are TRBV12-3 or TRBV12-4 and TRBJ2-2; 8 bases match TRBD1. Trimming cost V 4 bases and J 5 bases; bases outside gene matches: 6. The CDR3 runs 15 residues. The CDR3 DNA follows: TGTGCCAGCAGTTGGACAGGGCTAGGTACCGGGGAGCTGTTTTTT. Residues: CASSWTGLGTGELFF.

Many counts were recorded for this clonotype. The chain employs TRBV5-5 and TRBJ2-1; no definite D call. The germline gives CDR1 SGHKS, CDR2 YYEKEE (reference sequence). The V end lost 2 bases, the J end lost 7 bases, and 10 bases lay between the germline ends. This CDR3 spans 13 amino acids. The CDR3 DNA follows: TGTGCCAGCAGCTTCGACGGACGGAATGAGCAGTTCTTC. It codes for CASSFDGRNEQFF. Variable domain in full (rest from reference TRBV5-5 and TRBJ2-1): DAGVTQSPTHLIKTRGQQVTLRCSPISGHKSVSWYQQVLGQGPQFIFQYYEKEERGRGNFPDRFSARQFPNYSSELNVNALLLGDSALYLCASSFDGRNEQFFGPGTRLTVL.

This clonotype was observed a few times. This chain joins TRBV6-4 and TRBJ1-6, with D possibly being TRBD1 (5 bases). V was pared by 4 bases and J by 6 bases, with 7 bases between. Germline V gene sequence: CDR1 MRHNA, CDR2 SNTAGT. The CDR3 loop spans 13 amino acids. CDR3 in DNA: TGTGCCAGCAGTGCGCAGGGTAATTCACCCCTCCACTTT. Translation gives CASSAQGNSPLHF.